This T cell receptor beta chain was recorded in a study of T cell responses to AZD1222 COVID-19 vaccine. CDR3 length: 13 residues. V was clipped by 7 bases and J by 4 bases, with 13 bases between them. Clones were read by immunoSEQ multiplex PCR, and TCRdb kept only the in-frame ones, dropping some. The repertoire includes about 39,000 clones, approximately 85% of them detected once, and 20% to 30% sits in the top ten. On this clone: Its target is unknown.

Study-wide findings and caveats: A reported finding is that nearly half of spike-specific TCRs target unmutated variant regions. Following two doses of AZD1222, Spike-specific TCR breadth and depth rose.

The chain links TRBV12-3 or TRBV12-4 to TRBJ1-2; D remains unclear. Sequencing was performed on peripheral blood, taken 28 days after the second dose of the MenACWY control vaccine. This receptor was taken from an adult who received the MenACWY meningococcal vaccine as a control. In DNA, the CDR3 is TGTGCCAGCACCCTCGACGGGCTCTATGGCTACACCTTC. Protein sequence: CASTLDGLYGYTF.